Listed here is a single TCR beta chain. Its antigen is still unknown. This record belongs to a study of T cell repertoires in cytomegalovirus infection. TCRdb recomputed calls from the reads with MiXCR, one row per CDR3 protein. The data show some 120,000 distinct CDR3 sequences, with about 9.4% seen just once and approximately 33% held by the top ten. There are 15 residues in the CDR3. The V end lost 0 bases, the J end lost 5 bases, and 13 bases lay between the germline ends. The sequence was obtained from a human donor in good health (CMV status not recorded). Some clones in this sample may be carry-over from other donors' samples. Input material: PBMCs, sequenced either directly or after in vitro stimulation (not recorded which). The rearrangement links TRBV12-3 or TRBV12-4 to TRBJ1-1, with D unresolved. CDR3 sequence reads: CASSLAPGQLTEAFF. As DNA, the CDR3 is TGTGCCAGCAGTTTAGCCCCCGGGCAGTTGACTGAAGCTTTCTTT.